The rows below give T cell receptor beta chains drawn from one sample of a study of cytomegalovirus exposure and HLA in healthy donors. The table came from immunoSEQ multiplex PCR; TCRdb's copy has only in-frame clones and leaves some out. This table has some 140,000 clones, approximately 62% appearing once. Sample: PBMCs. Receptors originate from a human donor in good health. CDR3s include the opening cysteine and the closing phenylalanine or tryptophan. D genes are given only for firm matches. Clone sizes are given selectively: once, few, many, or a class where the clone is expanded.

J gene | V gene | D gene | clone size | CDR3 DNA | CDR3 protein
TRBJ2-6 | TRBV27 | - | - | TGTGCCAGCAGTCCAACAGGGTCTGGGGCCAACGTCCTGACTTTC | CASSPTGSGANVLTF
TRBJ2-5 | TRBV7-7 | TRBD2 | - | TGTGCTAGCAGCTTTAGGTCTAGCGGGATGGAGACCCAGTACTTC | CASSFRSSGMETQYF
TRBJ1-1 | TRBV10-3 | - | few | TGTGCCATCAGGCGGGCGGACACTGAAGCTTTCTTT | CAIRRADTEAFF
TRBJ2-7 | TRBV28 | - | - | TGTGCCAGCAGTTTACTTGGGACAAGCTACGAGCAGTACTTC | CASSLLGTSYEQYF
TRBJ1-5 | TRBV7-8 | TRBD1 | few | TGTGCCAGCAGCCAGTCCCAGGGGGCCATGGGGCAGCCCCAGCATTTT | CASSQSQGAMGQPQHF
TRBJ2-2 | TRBV7-3 | - | - | TGTGCCAGCAGAGTCGGCGGGCCGAACACCGGGGAGCTGTTTTTT | CASRVGGPNTGELFF
TRBJ1-6 | TRBV6-5 | TRBD1 | - | TGTGCCAGCAGTCGACAGGGTTTGGGCTCACCCCTCCACTTT | CASSRQGLGSPLHF
TRBJ2-7 | TRBV11-2 | TRBD2 | few | TGTGCCAGCAGCCCCCCCGGCGGGAGACAGTACTACGAGCAGTACTTC | CASSPPGGRQYYEQYF
TRBJ2-1 | TRBV29-1 | - | - | TGCAGCGTTGTCCGCGGGATAGACAATGAGCAGTTCTTC | CSVVRGIDNEQFF
TRBJ2-7 | TRBV19 | - | once | TGTGCCAGTAGTGTAACAGGGCCCTACGAGCAGTACTTC | CASSVTGPYEQYF
TRBJ2-7 | TRBV4-1 | - | few | TGCGCCAGCAGCCCAAAACCGATAGAATACGAGCAGTACTTC | CASSPKPIEYEQYF
TRBJ2-2 | TRBV27 | TRBD1 | - | TGTGCCAGCAGTCCTCACCCGGACAGGGTGGGTGGAGACACCGGGGAGCTGTTTTTT | CASSPHPDRVGGDTGELFF
TRBJ2-7 | TRBV6-1 | - | few | TGTGCCAGCAGTGATGGGCTGGGAGTCGCCCACGAGCAGTACTTC | CASSDGLGVAHEQYF
TRBJ2-1 | TRBV5-1 | TRBD2 | - | TGCGCCAGCAGCTTGGGAGGACTAGCGGGCTACAATGAGCAGTTCTTC | CASSLGGLAGYNEQFF
TRBJ2-7 | TRBV10-3 | - | few | TGTGCCACCTCCGGGAAGATGGGGGAGCAGTACTTC | CATSGKMGEQYF